This TCR beta chain originates from a study of T cell changes during pregnancy in multiple sclerosis (dated by TCRdb to between 2018 and 2021). Study-wide context: In women with multiple sclerosis, the researchers looked at how the T cell repertoire shifted as pregnancy progressed.

On this clone itself: Its antigen target is currently unknown. Base qualities were left out, and no much larger clone turns up one base away.

Library creation used the immunoSEQ multiplex PCR assay. TCRdb mirrors the immuneACCESS table, restricted to in-frame sequences. Some clones are absent from its copies; in checked studies, under half trace to an unresolved V gene, and the reason for the others is unknown. The sample records several thousand clones, nearly 90% of which are singletons. Of the sample, around 9.6% falls within the top ten clones. The CDR3 contains 14 residues, cysteine and phenylalanine counted. Solely the CDR3 DNA is kept, with 42 bases framed from the first base. For CDR1 and CDR2, the germline V gene (reference sequence) lists SEHNR and FQNEAQ. A distance of 5 bases separates the germline ends of V and J, which lose 3 bases and 0 bases respectively.

This specimen was CD8+ T cells from peripheral blood mononuclear cells, taken in the first trimester of pregnancy. The sequence was collected from a female donor in good health, enrolled as a control in a pregnancy study. This receptor chain uses TRBV7-9 and TRBJ2-2; no D gene is confidently identified. The CDR3 protein is CASSFVANTGELFF. The bases are TGTGCCAGCAGCTTTGTAGCGAACACCGGGGAGCTGTTTTTT. Reference TRBV7-9 and TRBJ2-2 proteins supply the regions before and after the CDR3; the full variable domain is: DTGVSQNPRHKITKRGQNVTFRCDPISEHNRLYWYRQTLGQGPEFLTYFQNEAQLEKSRLLSDRFSAERPKGSFSTLEIQRTEQGDSAMYLCASSFVANTGELFFGEGSRLTVL.